This TCR beta chain comes out of a study of cytomegalovirus exposure and HLA in healthy donors. As for the study in general: As an earlier analysis found, around 190 million T cells yielded about 120 million unique TCR beta sequences. Study-wide findings and caveats: The sole available immune exposure information was CMV serostatus.

Donors had nominal health at sampling but likely had unrecorded immune exposures. CDR3 size: 17 residues. Germline CDR1 and CDR2: SEHNR and FQNEAQ (reference sequence). J was trimmed by 5 bases and V by 5 bases; bases with no gene match: 13. Researchers ran the PCR with 60 Vbeta and 13 Jbeta primers. Produced via immunoSEQ multiplex PCR; TCRdb's table is partial and in-frame only. The sample lists around 300,000 clones; 84% were seen once. About this clone: The antigen is undetermined.

Sequencing used PBMCs. The chain links TRBV7-9 to TRBJ2-1, with TRBD2 identical over 9 bases. The source of this sequence is a woman between 35 and 50 years old in good health and CMV-seropositive. Here the CDR3 reads CASSLKPGLAVNNEQFF. Here the CDR3 DNA reads TGTGCCAGCAGCCTGAAACCGGGACTAGCCGTAAACAATGAGCAGTTCTTC.